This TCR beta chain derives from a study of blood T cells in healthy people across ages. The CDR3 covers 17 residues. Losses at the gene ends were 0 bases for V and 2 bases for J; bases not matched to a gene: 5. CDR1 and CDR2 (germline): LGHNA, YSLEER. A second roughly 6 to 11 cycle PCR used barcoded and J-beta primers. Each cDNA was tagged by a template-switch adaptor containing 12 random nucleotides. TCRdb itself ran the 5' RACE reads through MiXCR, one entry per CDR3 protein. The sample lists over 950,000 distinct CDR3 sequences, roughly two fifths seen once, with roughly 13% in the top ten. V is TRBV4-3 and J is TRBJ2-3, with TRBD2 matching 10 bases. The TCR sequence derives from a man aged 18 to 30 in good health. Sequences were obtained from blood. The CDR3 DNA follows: TGCGCCAGCAGCCAAGACGCTAGCGGGGGCAACACAGATACGCAGTATTTT. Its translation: CASSQDASGGNTDTQYF.